This section outlines one TCR beta chain sequence together with its context. What it recognizes is unknown. It was with 60 Vbeta and 13 Jbeta primers that the PCR ran. Profiled with immunoSEQ multiplex PCR; TCRdb holds only in-frame clones, not every one. The sample yields fewer than 200,000 clones, about 76% seen once. These donors, healthy bone marrow donors, were studied. This entry belongs to a study of cytomegalovirus exposure and HLA in healthy donors. Findings and limits, study-wide: Across donors, sequencing depth was assumed by presence/absence analyses to be roughly uniform. TCR beta V- and J-gene trimming was later associated with a missense DCLRE1C variant. Solely CMV serostatus was available to characterize immune exposure.

The sequence was obtained from a male donor in good health and CMV-seropositive. Sequences were obtained from PBMCs.

This CDR3 reads CASSQEGGAWETQYF. In DNA form, the CDR3 reads TGTGCCAGCAGCCAAGAAGGGGGGGCATGGGAGACCCAGTACTTC. The rearrangement uses TRBV7-9 and TRBJ2-5; TRBD2 is a possible D gene (7 bases). Trimming left V 5 bases short and J 5 bases short, with 18 bases between. Germline V lookup: CDR1 SEHNR, CDR2 FQNEAQ (reference sequence). CDR3 length: 15 residues. The entire variable domain, with the rest obtained from reference TRBV7-9 and TRBJ2-5, is as follows: DTGVSQNPRHKITKRGQNVTFRCDPISEHNRLYWYRQTLGQGPEFLTYFQNEAQLEKSRLLSDRFSAERPKGSFSTLEIQRTEQGDSAMYLCASSQEGGAWETQYFGPGTRLLVL.